This T cell receptor beta chain comes out of a study of human T cells and chemical hapten exposure. Regarding the study as a whole: Patch test scores rose with PT1 expanded TCR counts, a positive correlation.

Noted time point: patch test 1, 2 weeks after DPC sensitization. Described treatment: therapeutic diphenylcyclopropenone sensitization with weekly scalp DPC. This clonotype was observed a handful of times. Its antigen remains unidentified. For the library, individual cDNA molecules each received unique molecular identifiers. From the RACE reads, TCRdb called clonotypes with MiXCR, one entry per CDR3 protein. The sample has 300,000 to 450,000 distinct CDR3 sequences, approximately 5.1% seen once. Unmatched junction bases numbered 8, after V lost 3 bases and J lost 4 bases. Germline V gene data show CDR1 as SGHAT and CDR2 as FQNNGV. CDR3 length: 16 residues.

The sequenced sample was whole blood, obtained in connection with sensitization to the hapten diphenylcyclopropenone (DPC). The chain recombines TRBV11-2 with TRBJ2-3, with 9 bases fitting TRBD2. The source of this sequence is a woman between 50 and 59 years old with alopecia areata. Some clones in this sample may be carry-over from other donors' samples. The CDR3 is CASSFLSGRYADTQYF. The CDR3 DNA follows: TGTGCCAGCAGCTTCCTGAGCGGGAGGTATGCAGATACGCAGTATTTT.